Shown below are 16 T cell receptor beta chains from a single sample sequenced in a study of blood T cell repertoires in COVID-19. Sequencing was performed with immunoSEQ multiplex PCR; in TCRdb, only in-frame clones are kept and a portion is missing. The data show about 270,000 clones, about 90% seen once. Sequencing input: PBMCs or T cells enriched from blood (not recorded which). These receptors were taken from a woman aged 25 to 39 with acute COVID-19.

CDR3 sequence: CASALSSPGTSGFNEQFF. CDR3 sequence (DNA): TGTGCCAGCGCCCTTAGCTCCCCCGGGACTAGCGGTTTTAATGAGCAGTTCTTC. V is TRBV27 and J is TRBJ2-1; 11 bases agree with TRBD2. Germline V gene lookup returns CDR1 MNHEY and CDR2 SMNVEV (reference sequence). Trimming removed 8 bases from V and 7 bases from J; junction bases left unmatched: 19. This CDR3 is built from 18 residues.

The chain combines TRBV19 with TRBJ2-1, with unresolved D. Germline V lookup: CDR1 LNHDA, CDR2 SQIVND (reference sequence). This CDR3 comprises 12 residues. V shed 6 bases and J shed 2 bases, with 5 bases lying between them. The CDR3 sequence is CASSRPYNEQFF. As DNA, the CDR3 is TGTGCCAGTAGCAGGCCCTACAATGAGCAGTTCTTC.

The rearrangement uses TRBV2 and TRBJ2-2, with 11 bases matching TRBD1. The germline V gene has CDR1 SNHLY and CDR2 FYNNEI. The CDR3 is 16 residues long. Trimming at V came to 6 bases and at J to 5 bases, leaving 8 bases not matched to a gene. The CDR3, as DNA: TGTGCCAGCAGAAGAGGACAGGGGGCAGCTACCGGGGAGCTGTTTTTT. Translated: CASRRGQGAATGELFF.

This clone has a handful of counts. The chain is built from TRBV28 and TRBJ1-1, with D unclear. V lost 3 bases, J lost 2 bases, and 7 bases lay in between. The germline V gene has CDR1 MDHEN and CDR2 SYDVKM. This CDR3 is 13 amino acids long. CDR3 nucleotides: TGTGCCAGCAGTTTCAACAAAAACACTGAAGCTTTCTTT. Its protein is CASSFNKNTEAFF.

The chain recombines TRBV5-1 with TRBJ2-5; 10 bases match TRBD2. With 0 bases clipped from V and 1 base from J, the junction kept 9 bases outside the gene matches. From germline, CDR1 is SGHRS and CDR2 YFSETQ. The CDR3 length is 18 residues. The CDR3 sequence is CASSLVASGSAGQETQYF. CDR3 nucleotide sequence: TGCGCCAGCAGCTTGGTGGCTAGCGGGAGCGCCGGCCAAGAGACCCAGTACTTC.

The rearrangement uses TRBV5-8 and TRBJ2-1, with a possible D match to TRBD2 (6 bases). Germline CDR1 SGHTS, CDR2 YDEGEE. The V and J ends lost 3 bases and 15 bases respectively, with 16 bases between them. This CDR3 has 12 amino acids. CDR3 protein: CASSSGGPGMFF. The CDR3 DNA reads as TGTGCCAGCAGCTCCGGAGGGCCCGGGATGTTCTTC.

The V gene is TRBV6-5, the J gene TRBJ2-7, with 9 bases matching TRBD2. This CDR3 contains 13 residues. CDR1 is MNHEY and CDR2 is SVGAGI in the germline V gene. V was clipped by 8 bases and J by 2 bases; unmatched bases: 4. The chain's CDR3 is CASGIAGAYEQYF. DNA for the CDR3: TGTGCCAGCGGAATAGCGGGAGCCTACGAGCAGTACTTC.

This clone was counted a few times. The chain recombines TRBV4-1 with TRBJ2-7; D is unresolved. There are 12 residues in the CDR3. CDR1 is MGHRA and CDR2 is YSYEKL in the germline V gene. V shed 0 bases and J shed 7 bases, with 7 bases lying between them. The CDR3 region has the DNA TGCGCCAGCAGCCAAGAAACAACAGAGCAGTACTTC. This gives the protein CASSQETTEQYF.

Turning to this clone: Other DNA sequences within the sample encode an identical CDR3. The chain is built from TRBV7-3 and TRBJ2-1, with D possibly being TRBD2 (6 bases). The CDR3 extends over 12 amino acids. Trimming took off 4 bases at V and 8 bases at J, with 9 bases between the two ends. The germline V gene encodes CDR1 SGHTA and CDR2 FQGTGA. CDR3 sequence reads: CASSSGGDEQFF. The CDR3 DNA reads TGTGCCAGCAGCTCAGGAGGGGATGAGCAGTTCTTC.

This sequence joins TRBV9 and TRBJ2-2, with 8 bases aligning to TRBD2. Losses at the gene ends were 4 bases for V and 0 bases for J; bases not matched to a gene: 8. The CDR3 is made up of 17 amino acids. Germline CDR1 SGDLS, CDR2 YYNGEE. The CDR3 DNA follows: TGTGCCAGCAGCACTTCGATTAGCGGGACGAACACCGGGGAGCTGTTTTTT. This translates into CASSTSISGTNTGELFF.

The CDR3 reads CASSEGTGDSGELFF. The CDR3 DNA reads as TGCGCCAGCAGTGAGGGGACAGGAGATTCCGGGGAGCTGTTTTTT. The chain couples TRBV10-2 to TRBJ2-2; 8 nucleotides line up with TRBD1. Germline CDR1 WSHSY, CDR2 SAAADI. The CDR3 is made up of 15 amino acids. Unmatched junction bases numbered 5, after V lost 2 bases and J lost 6 bases.

The chain uses TRBV7-2 and TRBJ2-2; possible D gene TRBD2, 5 bases. V lost 5 bases to trimming and J lost 0 bases, with 13 bases between them. This CDR3 is 16 amino acids long. CDR1 and CDR2 from the germline V gene are SGHTA and FQGNSA. CDR3 nucleotides: TGTGCCAGCAGCCCGATGGAGGCCTCGAACACCGGGGAGCTGTTTTTT. It encodes CASSPMEASNTGELFF.

V gene TRBV10-3 combines with J gene TRBJ1-6; 7 nucleotides align to TRBD1. CDR1 ENHRY and CDR2 SYGVKD come from the germline V gene. The CDR3 has 18 amino acids. Losses at the gene ends were 3 bases for V and 0 bases for J; bases not matched to a gene: 8. CDR3 bases: TGTGCCATCAGTGAATTACCCAGGGGGAGCTCCTATAATTCACCCCTCCACTTT. This codes for CAISELPRGSSYNSPLHF.

This sequence joins TRBV7-3 and TRBJ2-7; 13 positions agree with TRBD2. J gave up 6 bases and V 5 bases, and 4 bases lay outside the gene matches. This CDR3 is built from 14 residues. CDR1 is SGHTA and CDR2 is FQGTGA in the germline V gene. As DNA, the CDR3 is TGTGCCAGCAGCCGGACTAGCGGGAGTTCCGAGCAGTACTTC. Translation gives CASSRTSGSSEQYF.

The chain employs TRBV19 and TRBJ2-5; no clear D. The CDR3 is made up of 13 amino acids. Germline V gene data show CDR1 as LNHDA and CDR2 as SQIVND (reference sequence). V was clipped by 5 bases and J by 2 bases, with 9 bases between them. CDR3: CASSLQLQETQYF. Written as DNA, the CDR3 is TGTGCCAGTAGTCTCCAACTTCAAGAGACCCAGTACTTC.

The CDR3 coding sequence is TGTGCCAGCAGCTTAGCGGGAGGATACCCCGGGGAGCTGTTTTTT. It yields the protein CASSLAGGYPGELFF. V gene TRBV13 combines with J gene TRBJ2-2, with TRBD2 identical over 7 bases. The CDR3 contains 15 residues. The trim removed 1 base at V and 6 bases at J, leaving 5 bases unmatched. Per germline, CDR1 PRHDT and CDR2 FYEKMQ (reference sequence).